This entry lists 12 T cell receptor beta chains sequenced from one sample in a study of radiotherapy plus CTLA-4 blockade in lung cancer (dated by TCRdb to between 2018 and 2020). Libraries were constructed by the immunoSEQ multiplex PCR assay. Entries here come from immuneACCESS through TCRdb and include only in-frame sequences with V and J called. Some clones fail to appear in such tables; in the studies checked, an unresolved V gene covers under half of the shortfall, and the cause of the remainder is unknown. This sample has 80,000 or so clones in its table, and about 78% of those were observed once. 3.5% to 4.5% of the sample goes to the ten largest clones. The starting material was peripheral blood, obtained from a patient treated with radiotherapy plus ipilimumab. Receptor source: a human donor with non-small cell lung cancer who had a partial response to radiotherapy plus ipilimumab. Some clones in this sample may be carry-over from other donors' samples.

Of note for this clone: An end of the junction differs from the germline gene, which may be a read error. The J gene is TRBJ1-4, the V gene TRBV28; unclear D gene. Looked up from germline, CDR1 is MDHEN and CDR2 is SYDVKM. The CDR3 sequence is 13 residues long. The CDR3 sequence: CAGSNSSPGKLFF. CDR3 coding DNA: TGTGCCGGCAGTAACAGCTCACCTGGAAAACTGTTTTTT. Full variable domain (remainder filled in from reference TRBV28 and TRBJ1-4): DVKVTQSSRYLVKRTGEKVFLECVQDMDHENMFWYRQDPGLGLRLIYFSYDVKMKEKGDIPEGYSVSREKKERFSLILESASTNQTSMYLCAGSNSSPGKLFFGSGTQLSVL.

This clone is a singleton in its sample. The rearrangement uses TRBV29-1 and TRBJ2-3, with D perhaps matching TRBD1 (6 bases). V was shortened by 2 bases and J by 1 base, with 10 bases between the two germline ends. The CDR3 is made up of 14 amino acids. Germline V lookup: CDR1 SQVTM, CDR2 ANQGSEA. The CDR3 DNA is TGCAGCGTTGAACCACAGGGTGGCACAGATACGCAGTATTTT. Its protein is CSVEPQGGTDTQYF.

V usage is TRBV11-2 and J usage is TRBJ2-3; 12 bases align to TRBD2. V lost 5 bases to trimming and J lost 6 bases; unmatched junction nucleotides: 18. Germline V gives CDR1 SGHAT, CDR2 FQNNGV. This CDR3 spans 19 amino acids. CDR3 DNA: TGTGCCAGCAGCACGAGAACGAAACTAGCGGGGGGACCCCCCGATACGCAGTATTTT. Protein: CASSTRTKLAGGPPDTQYF.

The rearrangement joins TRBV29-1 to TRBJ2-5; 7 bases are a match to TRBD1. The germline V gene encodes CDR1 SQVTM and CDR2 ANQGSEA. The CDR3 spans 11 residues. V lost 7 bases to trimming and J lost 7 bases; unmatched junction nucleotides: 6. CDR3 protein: CSADRVGTQYF. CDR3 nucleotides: TGCAGCGCCGACAGGGTTGGGACCCAGTACTTC.

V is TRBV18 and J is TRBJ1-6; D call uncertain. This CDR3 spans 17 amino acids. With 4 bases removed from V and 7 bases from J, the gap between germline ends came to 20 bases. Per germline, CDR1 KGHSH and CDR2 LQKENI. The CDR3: CASSRARPGGGNSPLHF. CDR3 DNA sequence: TGTGCCAGCTCACGAGCACGTCCTGGAGGTGGGAATTCACCCCTCCACTTT.

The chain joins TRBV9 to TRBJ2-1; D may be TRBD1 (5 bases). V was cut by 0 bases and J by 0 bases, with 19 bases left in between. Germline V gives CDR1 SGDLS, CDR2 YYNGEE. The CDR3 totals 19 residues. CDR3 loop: CASSVGLTTWGLSYNEQFF. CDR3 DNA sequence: TGTGCCAGCAGCGTAGGGCTCACAACCTGGGGCCTCTCCTACAATGAGCAGTTCTTC.

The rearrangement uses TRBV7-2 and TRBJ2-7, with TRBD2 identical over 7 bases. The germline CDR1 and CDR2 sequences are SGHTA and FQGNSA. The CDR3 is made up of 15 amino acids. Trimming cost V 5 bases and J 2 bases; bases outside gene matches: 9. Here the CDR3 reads CASSPGGAGAYEQYF. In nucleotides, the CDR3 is TGTGCCAGCAGCCCCGGCGGGGCGGGGGCCTACGAGCAGTACTTC.

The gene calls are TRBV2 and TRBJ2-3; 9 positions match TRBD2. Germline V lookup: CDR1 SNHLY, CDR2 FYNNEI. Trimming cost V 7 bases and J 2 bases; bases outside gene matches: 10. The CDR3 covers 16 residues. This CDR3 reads CASMAGGPEITDTQYF. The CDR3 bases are TGTGCCAGCATGGCGGGAGGGCCCGAGATCACAGATACGCAGTATTTT.

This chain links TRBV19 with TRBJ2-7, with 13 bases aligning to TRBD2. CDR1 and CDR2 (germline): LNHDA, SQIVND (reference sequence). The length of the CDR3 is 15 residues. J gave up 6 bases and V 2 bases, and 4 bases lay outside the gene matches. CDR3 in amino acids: CASSISGLAGAEQYF. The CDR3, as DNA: TGTGCCAGTAGTATATCTGGACTAGCGGGAGCCGAGCAGTACTTC.

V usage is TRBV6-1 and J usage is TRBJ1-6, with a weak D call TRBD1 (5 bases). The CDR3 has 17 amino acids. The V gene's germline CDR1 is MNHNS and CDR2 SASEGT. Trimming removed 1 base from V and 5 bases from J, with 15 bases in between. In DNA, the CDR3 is TGTGCCAGCAGTGAAGGGGTTCGGGGGGTGGATAATTCACCCCTCCACTTT. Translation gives CASSEGVRGVDNSPLHF.

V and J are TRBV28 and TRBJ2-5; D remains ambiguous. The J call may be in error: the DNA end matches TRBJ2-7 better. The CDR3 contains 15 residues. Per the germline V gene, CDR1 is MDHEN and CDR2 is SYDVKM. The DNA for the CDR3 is TGTGCCAGCAGTTTATCGCAACAGCTCTCCTACGAGCAGTACTTC. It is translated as CASSLSQQLSYEQYF.

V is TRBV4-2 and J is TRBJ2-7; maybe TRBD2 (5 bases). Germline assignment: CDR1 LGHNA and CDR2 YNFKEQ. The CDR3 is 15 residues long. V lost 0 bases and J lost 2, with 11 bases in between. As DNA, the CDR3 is TGTGCCAGCAGCCAAGATCGGGCGGGCCCCTACGAGCAGTACTTC. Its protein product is CASSQDRAGPYEQYF.